Included here is one TCR beta chain sequence, with context. Its antigen is not known. The PCR made use of 60 Vbeta and 13 Jbeta primers. Data came from immunoSEQ multiplex PCR; TCRdb stores just in-frame clones and leaves some out. The data contain approximately 88,000 clones, 64% of them singletons. The data were taken from a study of cytomegalovirus exposure and HLA in healthy donors. Germline V gene data show CDR1 as MGHRA and CDR2 as YSYEKL. V was pared by 6 bases and J by 0 bases, with 15 bases between. The length of the CDR3 is 16 residues. Whole-study results and caveats: In terms of immune exposure information, only CMV serostatus was available. According to the study, roughly 160 TCR beta chains were cytomegalovirus-associated. Most TCR sequences proved rare, with some public TCRs found in many donors.

The sequenced sample consisted of PBMCs. V and J are TRBV4-1 and TRBJ1-3; maybe TRBD1 (6 bases). The receptor was isolated from a man aged 55 to 70 in good health and CMV-seronegative. CDR3 sequence: CASSRDILISGNTIYF. CDR3 nucleotides: TGCGCCAGCAGTCGGGACATCCTCATCTCTGGAAACACCATATATTTT.